This record looks at one T cell receptor (beta chain) sequence and its context. Its cognate antigen is unknown. Stable Graves' hyperthyroidism denoted no ophthalmopathy progression over 18 months. RNA transcripts gave rise to amplified TCR beta CDR3 regions. The TCR CDR3 was amplified in a first-round RT-PCR using the HTBI primer set. TCRdb re-called the multiplex PCR reads through MiXCR, storing one row per CDR3 protein. The sample contains fewer than 750,000 distinct CDR3 sequences, roughly 50% of which appear only once. The germline gives CDR1 SGHAT, CDR2 FQDESV (reference sequence). Between the trimmed V and J ends, which lost 3 bases and 7 bases, there was a span of 10 bases. CDR3 length: 13 amino acids. This sample was taken from a study of T cells in Graves' hyperthyroidism and ophthalmopathy. Study results and limitations: Ophthalmopathy cases were set apart from stable hyperthyroidism by a 13 V-J model. The blood repertoire included most of the expanded thyroid clonotypes above 0.001.

J is TRBJ2-1 and V is TRBV11-1, with D possibly TRBD2 on 7 matching bases. The clonotype originates from a woman under 30 with Graves' hyperthyroidism. Sequencing was performed on peripheral blood or thyroid tissue (not recorded which). CDR3 sequence reads: CASSLGGQNEQFF. In DNA form, the CDR3 reads TGTGCCAGCAGCTTGGGGGGGCAAAATGAGCAGTTCTTC.